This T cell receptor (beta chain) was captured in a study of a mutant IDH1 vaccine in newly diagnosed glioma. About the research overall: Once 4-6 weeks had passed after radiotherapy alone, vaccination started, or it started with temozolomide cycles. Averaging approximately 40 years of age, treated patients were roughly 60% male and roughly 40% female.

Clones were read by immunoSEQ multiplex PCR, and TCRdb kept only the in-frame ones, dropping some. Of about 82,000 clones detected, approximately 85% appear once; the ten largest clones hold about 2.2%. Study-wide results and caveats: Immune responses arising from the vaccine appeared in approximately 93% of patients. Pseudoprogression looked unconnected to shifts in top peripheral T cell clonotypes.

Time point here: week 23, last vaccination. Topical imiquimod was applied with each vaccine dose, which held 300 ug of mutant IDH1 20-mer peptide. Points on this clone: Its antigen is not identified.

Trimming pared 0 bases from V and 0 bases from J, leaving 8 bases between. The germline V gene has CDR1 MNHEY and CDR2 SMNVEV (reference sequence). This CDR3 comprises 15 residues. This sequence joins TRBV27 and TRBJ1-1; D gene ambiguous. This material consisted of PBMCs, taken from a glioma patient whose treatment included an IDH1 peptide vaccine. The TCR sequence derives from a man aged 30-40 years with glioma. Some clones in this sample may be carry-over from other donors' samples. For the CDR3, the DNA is TGTGCCAGCAGTTTATCCCTTTCGTTGAACACTGAAGCTTTCTTT. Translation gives CASSLSLSLNTEAFF.